This entry concerns a single T cell receptor beta chain. Its target antigen remains unknown. Qualities for individual bases were not recorded, and no much larger clone is one base off. The data are from a study of OX40 agonist ivuxolimab in advanced cancers. Study-wide context: Ivuxolimab was an agonistic, fully human IgG2 monoclonal antibody directed against OX40 (CD134), a costimulatory receptor. Intravenous ivuxolimab was administered to patients every 2 weeks at six dose levels: 0.01, 0.1, 0.3, 1.5, 3 and 10 mg/kg. Three dose-escalation patients achieved partial responses, one with hepatocellular carcinoma and two with cutaneous melanoma. Prior anti-PD-1, anti-PD-L1 or anti-CTLA-4 therapy was permitted, and approximately 40% of dose-escalation patients had received checkpoint inhibitors. Peripheral TCRbeta sequencing aimed to test whether ivuxolimab altered TCR sequence diversity and caused clonal T-cell expansion. Among the approximately 54 dose-escalation patients, some 20 had hepatocellular carcinoma, around 15 melanoma, 9 renal cell carcinoma and 9 head and neck cancer. The paper covers the monotherapy dose-escalation part of the phase I ivuxolimab trial, which included N ≈ 57 patients. A male proportion of around 83% and a mean age of roughly 58 years, ranging from 23 to 79, were recorded for the dose-escalation cohort.

To sequence the TCRbeta CDR3 region, genomic DNA was isolated from the sorted cells. The immunoSEQ Assay was used for sequencing of TCRbeta CDR3 regions. TCRdb's version of the immuneACCESS table is confined to in-frame rearrangements and falls short of the full clone set. An unresolved V gene accounts for under half of the shortfall where checked; the remainder is of unknown origin. In this sample the table shows more than 70,000 clones, approximately 82% of which occur a single time. More than 4.5% of the sample lies in the top ten. A distance of 15 bases separates the germline ends of V and J, which lose 11 bases and 5 bases respectively. Based on the germline V gene, the CDR1 and CDR2 sequences are MDHEN and SYDVKM. From the cysteine up to the phenylalanine, the CDR3 has a length of 12 residues. The read is trimmed to its CDR3 DNA, 36 bases read in frame from base 1. General conclusions and limits of the study: Low levels of normalized T-cell clonal expansion were also shown by some nonresponding patients. After ivuxolimab, CD8+ T cells had more expanded clones than CD4+ T cells on average. Antigen specificity was not determined for the clonally expanded peripheral T cells. At doses of 0.1 to 3.0 mg/kg, clonal expansion of both CD4+ and CD8+ blood T cells was observed from baseline to week 6. In the 0.1-3.0 mg/kg groups, partial responders had among the lowest normalized peripheral clonal expansion, particularly in CD8+ T cells.

Patients with a history of autoimmune disease or receiving systemic immunosuppression were excluded from the trial. Peripheral blood for TCR sequencing was drawn from every dose cohort at baseline, at cycle 4 day 1 and at cycle 7 day 1. The samples were drawn from a first-in-human, open-label, multicenter phase I dose-escalation trial of ivuxolimab. The trial enrolled adults with locally advanced or metastatic head and neck squamous cell, hepatocellular, melanoma or renal cell carcinoma. Before TCR sequencing, CD4+ T cells and CD8+ T cells from peripheral blood were sorted into separate populations.

The rearrangement joined TRBV28 to TRBJ1-1; 5 matching bases give a weak D call of TRBD1. The sample was CD4+ or CD8+ T cells sorted from blood, taken in a trial of the OX40 agonist ivuxolimab. The sequence derives from an adult with an advanced solid tumor such as melanoma, head and neck, liver or kidney cancer. Here is the DNA: TGTGCCGGGGGGAGGGTTGGGACTGAAGCTTTCTTT. This translates into CAGGRVGTEAFF. Reference TRBV28 and TRBJ1-1 proteins supply the regions before and after the CDR3; the full variable domain is: DVKVTQSSRYLVKRTGEKVFLECVQDMDHENMFWYRQDPGLGLRLIYFSYDVKMKEKGDIPEGYSVSREKKERFSLILESASTNQTSMYLCAGGRVGTEAFFGQGTRLTVV.